This TCR beta chain comes out of a study of blood T cell repertoires in COVID-19. As for the study in general: T cells, B-cell-depleted T cells, or PBMCs provided the cDNA or gDNA that served as material.

Original data processing: Amplification of reference gene primers was used by the study to estimate nucleated cell counts. Assay: immunoSEQ multiplex PCR; the TCRdb copy retains only in-frame clones and omits some. The V and J calls and clone size were taken over from that table, and D and trimming were inferred from the DNA. The sample yields around 50,000 clones, roughly 88% seen once. The count of this clone is one. The receptor's source is a human donor in a cohort sampled during active COVID-19. The source material was peripheral blood.

The CDR3 nucleotides are TGTGCCAGCAGTTATTGGGGACTGGGGCTCAATGAGCAGTTCTTC. Amino acids: CASSYWGLGLNEQFF. V gene TRBV6-2 or TRBV6-3 combines with J gene TRBJ2-1; TRBD2 might be the D (6 bases). This CDR3 has 15 residues. Germline CDR1 reads MNHEY; CDR2 reads SVGEGT. Trimming pared 3 bases from V and 6 bases from J, leaving 15 bases between.